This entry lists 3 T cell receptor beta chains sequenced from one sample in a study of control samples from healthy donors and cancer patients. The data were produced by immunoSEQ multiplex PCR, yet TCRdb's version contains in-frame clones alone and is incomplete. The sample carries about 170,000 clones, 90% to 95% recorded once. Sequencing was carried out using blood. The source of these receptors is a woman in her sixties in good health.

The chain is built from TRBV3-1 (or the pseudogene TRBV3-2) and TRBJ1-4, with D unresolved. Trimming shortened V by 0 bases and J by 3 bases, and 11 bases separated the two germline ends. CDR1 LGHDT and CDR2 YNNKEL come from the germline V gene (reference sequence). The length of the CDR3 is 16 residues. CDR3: CASSQDRRVANEKLFF. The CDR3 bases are TGTGCCAGCAGCCAAGATAGAAGGGTGGCTAATGAAAAACTGTTTTTT.

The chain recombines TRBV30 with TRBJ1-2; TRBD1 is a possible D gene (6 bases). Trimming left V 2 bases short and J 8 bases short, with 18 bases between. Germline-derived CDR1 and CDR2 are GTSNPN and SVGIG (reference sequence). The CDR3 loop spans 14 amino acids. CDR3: CAWSSRQVRSGYTF. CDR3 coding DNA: TGTGCCTGGAGTTCCCGACAGGTCCGGTCAGGCTACACCTTC.

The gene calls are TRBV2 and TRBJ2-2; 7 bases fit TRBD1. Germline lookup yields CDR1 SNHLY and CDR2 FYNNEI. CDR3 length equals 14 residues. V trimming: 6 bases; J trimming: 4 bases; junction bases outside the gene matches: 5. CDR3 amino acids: CASRGTESTGELFF. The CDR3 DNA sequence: TGTGCCAGCAGGGGGACAGAAAGCACCGGGGAGCTGTTTTTT.